This T cell receptor beta chain comes out of a study of graft-versus-host responses after intestinal transplantation. As for the study in general: Each of the recipients got a multivisceral, liver-intestinal, or isolated intestinal transplant. General study points: Where graft-donor T cell macrochimerism was present, patients had high graft-versus-host to host-versus-graft clonal ratios in allografts.

This clone came up a few times. Here immunoSEQ multiplex PCR was the method, and the copy in TCRdb shows in-frame clones only, minus some. The repertoire includes 10,000 to 15,000 clones, 35% of them detected once, and 3.2% sits in the top ten. V was clipped by 4 bases and J by 4 bases; unmatched bases: 5. Germline V gives CDR1 LGHNA, CDR2 YNFKEQ. The CDR3 is made up of 16 amino acids. Co-plating was performed using roughly 200,000 CFSE-labeled responder cells and roughly 200,000 irradiated, violet-dye-labeled stimulator cells. Researchers sorted proliferating CFSE-low CD3+CD4+ and CD3+CD8+ responders once the reaction had finished.

The rearrangement links TRBV4-2 to TRBJ2-7; 15 bases are shared with TRBD2. This clonotype was sampled from a human patient who received an intestinal transplant. Sample: alloreactive CD8+ T cells from a mixed lymphocyte reaction culture, taken before intestinal transplant. As to subset: CFSE-low proliferating T cells sorted from roughly 6-day pre-transplant mixed lymphocyte reaction (GvH or HvG direction). CDR3 sequence (DNA): TGTGCCAGCAGCCCGGGACTAGCGGGAGGTAGGTACGAGCAGTACTTC. It translates to CASSPGLAGGRYEQYF.